These 3 T cell receptor beta chains share one sample of origin, sequenced in a study of blood T cells in healthy people across ages. A second PCR of roughly 7 to 11 cycles used a sample-barcoded 5' primer and a J-beta primer mix. From the 5' RACE reads, TCRdb called clonotypes with MiXCR, one entry per CDR3 protein. Of fewer than 700,000 distinct CDR3 sequences detected, roughly 41% appear once; the ten largest clones hold about 32%. Input material: blood. The receptors derive from a man at least 80 years old in good health.

A note on this clonotype: The junction departs from the called germline gene at one end, perhaps through a read error. The chain has TRBV6-2 or TRBV6-3 and TRBJ2-7; D perhaps matches TRBD1 (6 bases). CDR3 length: 13 amino acids. The germline V gene has CDR1 MNHEY and CDR2 SVGEGT. CDR3 sequence: CGSSSRGLYEQYF. The CDR3 DNA reads as TGTGGCAGCAGTTCCAGGGGCCTCTACGAGCAGTACTTC.

This clonotype was recorded a few times. The CDR3 DNA follows: TGTGCCATCATGCAACAAGAGACCCAGTACTTC. Protein: CAIMQQETQYF. V usage is TRBV10-3 and J usage is TRBJ2-5, with no clear D. From germline, CDR1 is ENHRY and CDR2 SYGVKD. This CDR3 has 11 residues. Deletions cut 7 bases from V and 2 bases from J, with 5 bases between.

The rearrangement links TRBV11-2 to TRBJ2-3; 8 bases are a match to TRBD1. The germline gives CDR1 SGHAT, CDR2 FQNNGV. V was pared by 5 bases and J by 1 base, with 5 bases of the junction left unmatched. CDR3 length: 15 residues. CDR3 region: CASSPTGVGTDTQYF. CDR3 in DNA: TGTGCCAGCAGCCCGACAGGGGTGGGCACAGATACGCAGTATTTT.